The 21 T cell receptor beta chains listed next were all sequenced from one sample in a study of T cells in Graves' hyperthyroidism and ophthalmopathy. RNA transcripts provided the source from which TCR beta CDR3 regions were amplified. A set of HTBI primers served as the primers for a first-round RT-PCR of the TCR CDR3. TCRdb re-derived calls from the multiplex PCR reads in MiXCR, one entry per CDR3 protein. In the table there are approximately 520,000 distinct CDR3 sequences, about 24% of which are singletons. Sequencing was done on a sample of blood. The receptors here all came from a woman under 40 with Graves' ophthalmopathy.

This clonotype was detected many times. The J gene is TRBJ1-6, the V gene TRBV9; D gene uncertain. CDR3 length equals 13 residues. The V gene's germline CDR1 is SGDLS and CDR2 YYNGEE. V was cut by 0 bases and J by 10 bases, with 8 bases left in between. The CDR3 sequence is CASSVGEGSPLHF. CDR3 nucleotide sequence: TGTGCCAGCAGCGTAGGGGAAGGATCACCCCTCCACTTT.

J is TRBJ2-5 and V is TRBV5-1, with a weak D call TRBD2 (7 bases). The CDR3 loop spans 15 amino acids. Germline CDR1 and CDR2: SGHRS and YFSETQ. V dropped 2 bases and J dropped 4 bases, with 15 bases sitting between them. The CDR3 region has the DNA TGCGCCAGCAGCTTTACAGGGAGGGTAGGAGAGACCCAGTACTTC. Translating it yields CASSFTGRVGETQYF.

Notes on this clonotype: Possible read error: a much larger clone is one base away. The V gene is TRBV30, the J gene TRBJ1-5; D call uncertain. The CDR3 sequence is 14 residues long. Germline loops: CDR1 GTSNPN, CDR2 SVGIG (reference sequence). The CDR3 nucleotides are TGTGCCTGGAGCCAGGACGGTAGCAGTCAGCCCCAGCATTTT. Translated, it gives CAWSQDGSSQPQHF.

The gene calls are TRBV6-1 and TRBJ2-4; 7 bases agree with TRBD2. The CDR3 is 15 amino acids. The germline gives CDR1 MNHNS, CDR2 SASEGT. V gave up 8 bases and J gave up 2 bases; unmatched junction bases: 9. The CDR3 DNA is TGTGCCAGCCTCGAGCGGGACCAGTCCAAAAACATTCAGTACTTC. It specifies CASLERDQSKNIQYF.

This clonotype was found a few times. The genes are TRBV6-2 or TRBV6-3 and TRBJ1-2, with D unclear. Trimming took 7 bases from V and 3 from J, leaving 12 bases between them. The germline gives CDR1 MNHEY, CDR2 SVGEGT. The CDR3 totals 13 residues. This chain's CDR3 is CASKRVSDYGYTF. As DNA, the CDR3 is TGTGCCAGCAAGAGGGTTTCAGACTATGGCTACACCTTC.

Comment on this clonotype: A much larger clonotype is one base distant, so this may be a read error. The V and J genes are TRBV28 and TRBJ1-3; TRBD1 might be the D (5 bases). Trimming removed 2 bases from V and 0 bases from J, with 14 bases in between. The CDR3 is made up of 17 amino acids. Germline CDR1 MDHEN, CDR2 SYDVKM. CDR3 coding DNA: TGTGCCAGCAGTTTACTTCCACGGGGCTCCTCTGGAAACACCATATATTTT. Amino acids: CASSLLPRGSSGNTIYF. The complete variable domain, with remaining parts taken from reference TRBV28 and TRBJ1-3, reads DVKVTQSSRYLVKRTGEKVFLECVQDMDHENMFWYRQDPGLGLRLIYFSYDVKMKEKGDIPEGYSVSREKKERFSLILESASTNQTSMYLCASSLLPRGSSGNTIYFGEGSWLTVV.

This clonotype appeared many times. The CDR3 loop reads CASRTGQGRDTDTQYF. DNA for the CDR3: TGTGCCAGCAGAACCGGACAGGGGAGGGACACAGATACGCAGTATTTT. The chain uses TRBV12-3 or TRBV12-4 and TRBJ2-3, with 9 bases fitting TRBD1. The CDR3 loop spans 16 amino acids. Trimming removed 6 bases from V and 2 bases from J; junction bases left unmatched: 9.

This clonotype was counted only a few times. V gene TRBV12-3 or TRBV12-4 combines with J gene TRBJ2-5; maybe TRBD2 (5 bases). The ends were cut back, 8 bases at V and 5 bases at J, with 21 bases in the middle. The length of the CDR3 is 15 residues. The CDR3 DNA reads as TGTGCCAGCCGTCCCAGCGGTGGACCGAGGGAGACCCAGTACTTC. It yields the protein CASRPSGGPRETQYF.

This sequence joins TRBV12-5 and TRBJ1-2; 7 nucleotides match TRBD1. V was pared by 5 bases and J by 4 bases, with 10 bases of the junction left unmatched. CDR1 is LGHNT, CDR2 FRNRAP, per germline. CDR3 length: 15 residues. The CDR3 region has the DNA TGTGCTAGTGGTGATCCGACGGGACAGTCCTATGGCTACACCTTC. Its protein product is CASGDPTGQSYGYTF.

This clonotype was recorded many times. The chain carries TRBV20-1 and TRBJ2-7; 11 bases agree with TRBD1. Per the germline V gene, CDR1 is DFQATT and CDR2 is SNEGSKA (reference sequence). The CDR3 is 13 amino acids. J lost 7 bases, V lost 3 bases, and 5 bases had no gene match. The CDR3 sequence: CSASGQGAREQYF. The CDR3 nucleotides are TGCAGTGCTAGCGGACAGGGGGCGCGGGAGCAGTACTTC.

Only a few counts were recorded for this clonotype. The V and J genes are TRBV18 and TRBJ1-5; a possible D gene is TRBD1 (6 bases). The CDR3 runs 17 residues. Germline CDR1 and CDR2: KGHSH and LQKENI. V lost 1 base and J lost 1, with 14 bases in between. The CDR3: CASSPQGAGASNQPQHF. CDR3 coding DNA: TGTGCCAGCTCACCACAGGGTGCAGGGGCGAGCAATCAGCCCCAGCATTTT.

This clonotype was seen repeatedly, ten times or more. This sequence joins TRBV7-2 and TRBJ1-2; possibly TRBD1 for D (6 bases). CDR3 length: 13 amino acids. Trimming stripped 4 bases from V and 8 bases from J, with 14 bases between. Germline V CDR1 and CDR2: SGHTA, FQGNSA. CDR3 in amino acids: CASSSEGVGGYTF. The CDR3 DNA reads TGTGCCAGCAGCTCAGAGGGGGTTGGGGGCTACACCTTC.

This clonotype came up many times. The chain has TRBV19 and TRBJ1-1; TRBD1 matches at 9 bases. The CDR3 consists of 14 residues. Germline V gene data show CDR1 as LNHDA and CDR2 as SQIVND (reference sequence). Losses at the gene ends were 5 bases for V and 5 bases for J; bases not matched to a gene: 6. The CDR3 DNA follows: TGTGCCAGTAGTTTACAGGGGGCGGCGACTGAAGCTTTCTTT. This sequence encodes CASSLQGAATEAFF.

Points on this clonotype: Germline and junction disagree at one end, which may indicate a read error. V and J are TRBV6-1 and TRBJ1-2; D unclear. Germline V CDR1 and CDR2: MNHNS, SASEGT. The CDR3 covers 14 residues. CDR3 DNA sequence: TGTGCCAGCACCGTTCCCCTGGTCAACTATGGTTACACCTTC. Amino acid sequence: CASTVPLVNYGYTF.

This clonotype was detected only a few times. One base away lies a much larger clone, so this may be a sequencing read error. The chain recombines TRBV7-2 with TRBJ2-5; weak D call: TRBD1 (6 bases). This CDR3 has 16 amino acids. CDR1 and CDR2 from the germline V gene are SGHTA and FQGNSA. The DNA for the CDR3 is TGTGCCGGCAGCTTTGGCCGACGGGACAAGCAAGAGACCCAGTACTTC. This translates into CAGSFGRRDKQETQYF.

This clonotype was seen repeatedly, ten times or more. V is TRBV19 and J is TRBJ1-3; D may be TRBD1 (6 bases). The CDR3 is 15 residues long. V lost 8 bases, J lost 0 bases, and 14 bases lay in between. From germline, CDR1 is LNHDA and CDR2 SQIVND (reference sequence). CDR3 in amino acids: CASSIGGSSGNTIYF. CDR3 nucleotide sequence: TGTGCCAGTTCGATAGGGGGAAGCTCTGGAAACACCATATATTTT.

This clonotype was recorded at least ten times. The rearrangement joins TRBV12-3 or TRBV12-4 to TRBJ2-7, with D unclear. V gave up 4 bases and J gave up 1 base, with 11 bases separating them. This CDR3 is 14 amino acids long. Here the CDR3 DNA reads TGTGCCAGCAGTTCCCAAGGGATTTCCTACGAGCAGTACTTC. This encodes CASSSQGISYEQYF.

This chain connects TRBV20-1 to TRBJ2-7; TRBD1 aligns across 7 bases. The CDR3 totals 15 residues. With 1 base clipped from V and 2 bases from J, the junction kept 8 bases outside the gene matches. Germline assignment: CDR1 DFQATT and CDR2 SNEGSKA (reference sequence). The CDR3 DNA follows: TGCAGTGCTAGAGGTCGACGGGGACAGACCTACGAGCAGTACTTC. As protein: CSARGRRGQTYEQYF.

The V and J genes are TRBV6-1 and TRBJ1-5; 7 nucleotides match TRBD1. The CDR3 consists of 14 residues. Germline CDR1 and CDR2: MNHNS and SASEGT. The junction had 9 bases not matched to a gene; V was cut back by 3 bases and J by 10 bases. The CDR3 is CASSDFLRDSPQHF. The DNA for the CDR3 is TGTGCCAGCAGTGACTTCCTCCGGGACAGCCCCCAGCATTTT.

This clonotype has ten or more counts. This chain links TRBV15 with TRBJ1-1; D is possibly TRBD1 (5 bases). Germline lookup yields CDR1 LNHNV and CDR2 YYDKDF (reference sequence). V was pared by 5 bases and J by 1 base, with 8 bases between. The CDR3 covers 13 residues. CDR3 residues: CATSHGGNTEAFF. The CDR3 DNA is TGTGCCACCAGCCACGGGGGGAACACTGAAGCTTTCTTT.

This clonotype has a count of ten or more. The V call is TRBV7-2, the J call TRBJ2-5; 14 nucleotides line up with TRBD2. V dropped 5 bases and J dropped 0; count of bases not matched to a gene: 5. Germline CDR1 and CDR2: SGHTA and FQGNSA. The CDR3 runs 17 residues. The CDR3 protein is CASSLGLAGVYQETQYF. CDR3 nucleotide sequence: TGTGCCAGCAGCCTGGGACTAGCGGGGGTGTACCAAGAGACCCAGTACTTC.